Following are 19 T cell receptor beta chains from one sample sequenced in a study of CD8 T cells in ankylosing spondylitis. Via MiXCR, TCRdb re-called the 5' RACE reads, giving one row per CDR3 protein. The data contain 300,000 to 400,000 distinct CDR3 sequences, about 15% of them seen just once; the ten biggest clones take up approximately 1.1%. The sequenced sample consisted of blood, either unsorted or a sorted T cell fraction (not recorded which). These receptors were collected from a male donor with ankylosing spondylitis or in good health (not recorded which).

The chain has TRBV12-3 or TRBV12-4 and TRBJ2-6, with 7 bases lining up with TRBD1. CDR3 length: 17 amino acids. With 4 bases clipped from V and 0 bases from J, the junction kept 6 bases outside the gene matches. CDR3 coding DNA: TGTGCCAGCAGTTCTTGGGACAGAATCTCTGGGGCCAACGTCCTGACTTTC. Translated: CASSSWDRISGANVLTF.

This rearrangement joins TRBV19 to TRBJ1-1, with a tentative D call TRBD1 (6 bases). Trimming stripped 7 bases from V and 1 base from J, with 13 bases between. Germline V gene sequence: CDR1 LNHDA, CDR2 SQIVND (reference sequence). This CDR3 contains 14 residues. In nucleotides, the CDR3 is TGTGCCAGTACTATGGGGGGCTGGAACACTGAAGCTTTCTTT. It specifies CASTMGGWNTEAFF.

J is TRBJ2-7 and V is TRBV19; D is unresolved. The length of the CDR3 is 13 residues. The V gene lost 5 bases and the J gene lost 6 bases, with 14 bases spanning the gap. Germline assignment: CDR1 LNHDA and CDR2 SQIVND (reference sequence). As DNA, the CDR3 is TGTGCCAGTAGTCCTTCCGCCCCGGCCGAGCAGTACTTC. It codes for CASSPSAPAEQYF.

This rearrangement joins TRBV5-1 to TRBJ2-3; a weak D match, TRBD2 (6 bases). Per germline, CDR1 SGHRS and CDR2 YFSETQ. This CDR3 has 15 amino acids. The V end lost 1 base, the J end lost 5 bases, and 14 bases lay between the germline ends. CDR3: CASSLSEGAGDTQYF. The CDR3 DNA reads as TGCGCCAGCAGCTTGAGCGAGGGAGCGGGAGATACGCAGTATTTT.

The CDR3 DNA follows: TGTGCCAGCAGCCGATCTGGAGAGCAGTACTTC. Its protein is CASSRSGEQYF. The chain combines TRBV6-5 with TRBJ2-7, with D uncertain. CDR3 size: 11 residues. Germline V CDR1 and CDR2: MNHEY, SVGAGI. V lost 6 bases, J lost 7 bases, and 10 bases lay in between.

The DNA for the CDR3 is TGTGCCAGCAGCCAAGAAAGGACTAGGACTGCCCTATCCTACGAGCAGTACTTC. This encodes CASSQERTRTALSYEQYF. The chain uses TRBV4-2 and TRBJ2-7, with 7 positions matching TRBD2. This CDR3 contains 18 residues. Germline V gene lookup returns CDR1 LGHNA and CDR2 YNFKEQ. V lost 0 bases, J lost 1 base, and 12 bases stayed unmatched.

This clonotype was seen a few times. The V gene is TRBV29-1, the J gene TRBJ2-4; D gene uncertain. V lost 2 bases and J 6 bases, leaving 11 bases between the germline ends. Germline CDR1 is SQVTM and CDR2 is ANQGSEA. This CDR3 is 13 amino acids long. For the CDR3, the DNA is TGCAGCGTTGAACCACTGTCGGGAAACATTCAGTACTTC. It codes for CSVEPLSGNIQYF.

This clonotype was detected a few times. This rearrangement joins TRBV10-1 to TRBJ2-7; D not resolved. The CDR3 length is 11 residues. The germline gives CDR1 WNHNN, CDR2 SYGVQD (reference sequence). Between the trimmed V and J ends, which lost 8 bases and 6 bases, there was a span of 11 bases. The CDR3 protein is CASQEGGEQYF. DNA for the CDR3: TGCGCCAGCCAAGAAGGCGGCGAGCAGTACTTC.

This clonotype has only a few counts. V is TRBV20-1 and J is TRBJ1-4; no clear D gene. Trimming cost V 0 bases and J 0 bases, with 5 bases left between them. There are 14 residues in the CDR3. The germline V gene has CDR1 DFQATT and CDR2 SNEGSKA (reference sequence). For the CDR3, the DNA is TGCAGTGCTAGAGAAGGGTCAACTAATGAAAAACTGTTTTTT. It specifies CSAREGSTNEKLFF.

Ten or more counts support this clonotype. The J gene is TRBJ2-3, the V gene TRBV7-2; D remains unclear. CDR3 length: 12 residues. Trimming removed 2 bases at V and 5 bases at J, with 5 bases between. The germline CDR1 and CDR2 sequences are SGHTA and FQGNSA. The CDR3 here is CASSLKGDTQYF. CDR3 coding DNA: TGTGCCAGCAGCTTAAAAGGAGATACGCAGTATTTT.

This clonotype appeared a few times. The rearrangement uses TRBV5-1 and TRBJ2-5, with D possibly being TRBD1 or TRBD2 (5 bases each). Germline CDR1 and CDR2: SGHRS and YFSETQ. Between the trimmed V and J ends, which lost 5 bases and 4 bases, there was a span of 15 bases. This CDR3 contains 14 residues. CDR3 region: CASSSLEGPETQYF. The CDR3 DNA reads TGCGCCAGCAGTTCTCTTGAGGGGCCAGAGACCCAGTACTTC.

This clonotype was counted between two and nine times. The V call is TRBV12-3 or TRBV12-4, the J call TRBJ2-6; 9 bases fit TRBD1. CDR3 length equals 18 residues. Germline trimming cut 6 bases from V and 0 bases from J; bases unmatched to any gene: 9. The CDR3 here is CASSPGTGLISGANVLTF. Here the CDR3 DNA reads TGTGCCAGCAGCCCCGGGACAGGGCTTATCTCTGGGGCCAACGTCCTGACTTTC.

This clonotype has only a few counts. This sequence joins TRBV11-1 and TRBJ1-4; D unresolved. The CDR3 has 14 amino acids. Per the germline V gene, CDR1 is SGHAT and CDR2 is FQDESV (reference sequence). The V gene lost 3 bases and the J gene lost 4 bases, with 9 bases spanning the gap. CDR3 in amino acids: CASSFAASNEKLFF. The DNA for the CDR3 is TGTGCCAGCAGCTTTGCCGCCAGTAATGAAAAACTGTTTTTT.

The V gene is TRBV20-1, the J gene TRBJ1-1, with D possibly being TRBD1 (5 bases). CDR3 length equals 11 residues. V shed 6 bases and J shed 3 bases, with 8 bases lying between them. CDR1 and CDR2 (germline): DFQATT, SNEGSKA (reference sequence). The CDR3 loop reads CSAKGDTEAFF. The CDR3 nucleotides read TGCAGTGCGAAAGGGGACACTGAAGCTTTCTTT.

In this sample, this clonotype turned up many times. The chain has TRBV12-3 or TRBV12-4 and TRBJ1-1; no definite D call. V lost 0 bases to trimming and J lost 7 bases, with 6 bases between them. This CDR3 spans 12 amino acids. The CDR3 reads CASSLARVEAFF. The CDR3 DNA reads TGTGCCAGCAGTTTAGCTCGGGTTGAAGCTTTCTTT.

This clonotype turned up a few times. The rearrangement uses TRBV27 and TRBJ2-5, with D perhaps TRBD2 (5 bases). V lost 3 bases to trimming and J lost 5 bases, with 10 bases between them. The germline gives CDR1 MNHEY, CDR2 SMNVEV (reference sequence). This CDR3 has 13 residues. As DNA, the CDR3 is TGTGCCAGCAGTTTGTCTCGCGGGGAGACCCAGTACTTC. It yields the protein CASSLSRGETQYF.

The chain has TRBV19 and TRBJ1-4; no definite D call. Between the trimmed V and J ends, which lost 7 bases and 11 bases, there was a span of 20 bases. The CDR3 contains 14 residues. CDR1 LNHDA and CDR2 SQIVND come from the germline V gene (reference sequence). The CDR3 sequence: CASTPGVYREKLFF. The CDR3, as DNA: TGTGCCAGTACGCCGGGTGTTTATCGAGAGAAACTGTTTTTT.

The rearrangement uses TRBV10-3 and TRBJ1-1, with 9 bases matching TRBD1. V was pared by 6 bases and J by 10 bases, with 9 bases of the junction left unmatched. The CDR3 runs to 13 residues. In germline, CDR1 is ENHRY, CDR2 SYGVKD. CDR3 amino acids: CAIRGTGSMVAFF. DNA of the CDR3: TGTGCCATCAGGGGGACAGGGAGTATGGTAGCTTTCTTT.

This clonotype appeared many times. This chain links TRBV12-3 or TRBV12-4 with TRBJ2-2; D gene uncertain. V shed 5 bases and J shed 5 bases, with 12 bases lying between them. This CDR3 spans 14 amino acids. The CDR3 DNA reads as TGTGCCAGCAGTCCACGTGGAGTTACCGGGGAGCTGTTTTTT. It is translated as CASSPRGVTGELFF.